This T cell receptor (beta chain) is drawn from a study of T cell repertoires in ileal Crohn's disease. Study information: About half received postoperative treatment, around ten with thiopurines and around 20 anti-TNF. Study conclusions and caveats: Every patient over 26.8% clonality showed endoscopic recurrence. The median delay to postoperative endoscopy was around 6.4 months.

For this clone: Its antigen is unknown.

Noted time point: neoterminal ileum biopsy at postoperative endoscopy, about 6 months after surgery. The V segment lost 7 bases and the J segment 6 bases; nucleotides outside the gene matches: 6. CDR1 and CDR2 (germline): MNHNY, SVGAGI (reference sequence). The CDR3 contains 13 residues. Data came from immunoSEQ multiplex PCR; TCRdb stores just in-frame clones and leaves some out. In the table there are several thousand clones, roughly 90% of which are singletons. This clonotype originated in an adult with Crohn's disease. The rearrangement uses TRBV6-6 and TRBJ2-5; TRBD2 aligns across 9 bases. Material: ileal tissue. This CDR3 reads CASTLAGKQTQYF. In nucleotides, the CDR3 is TGTGCCAGCACTCTAGCGGGAAAACAGACCCAGTACTTC.